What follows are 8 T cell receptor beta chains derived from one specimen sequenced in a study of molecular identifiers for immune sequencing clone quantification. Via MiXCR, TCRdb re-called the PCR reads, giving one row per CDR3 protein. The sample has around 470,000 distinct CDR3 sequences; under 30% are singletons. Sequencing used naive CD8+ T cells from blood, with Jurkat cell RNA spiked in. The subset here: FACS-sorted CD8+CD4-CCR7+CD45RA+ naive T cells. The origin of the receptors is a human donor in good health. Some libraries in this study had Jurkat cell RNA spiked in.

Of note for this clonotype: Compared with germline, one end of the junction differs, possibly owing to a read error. The chain's CDR3 is CASSFQGLGEQYF. The DNA for the CDR3 is TGTGCCAGCAGTTTTCAGGGGTTAGGGGAGCAATACTTC. The chain carries TRBV28 and TRBJ2-7; maybe TRBD1 (6 bases). The CDR3 totals 13 residues. The germline V gene encodes CDR1 MDHEN and CDR2 SYDVKM.

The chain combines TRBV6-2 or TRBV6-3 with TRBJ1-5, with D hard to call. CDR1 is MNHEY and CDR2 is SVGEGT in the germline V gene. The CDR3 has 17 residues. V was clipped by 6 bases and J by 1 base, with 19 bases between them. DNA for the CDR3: TGTGCCAGCAGAAAACTCGGGCCCTCGAAGAGCAATCAGCCCCAGCATTTT. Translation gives CASRKLGPSKSNQPQHF.

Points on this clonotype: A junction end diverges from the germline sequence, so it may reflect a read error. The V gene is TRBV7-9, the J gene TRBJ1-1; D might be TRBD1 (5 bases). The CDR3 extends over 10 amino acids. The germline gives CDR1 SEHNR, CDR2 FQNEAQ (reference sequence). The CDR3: CASSRSGTLF. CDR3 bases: TGTGCCAGCAGCCGCTCCGGGACTCTCTTT.

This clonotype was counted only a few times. The CDR3: CASSEVGRSTDTQYF. The CDR3, as DNA: TGTGCCAGCAGTGAAGTTGGACGATCCACAGATACGCAGTATTTT. The J gene is TRBJ2-3, the V gene TRBV2, with unresolved D. Germline V gene sequence: CDR1 SNHLY, CDR2 FYNNEI. The germline V and J ends were trimmed by 1 base and 2 bases, with 10 bases remaining between them. The CDR3 covers 15 residues.

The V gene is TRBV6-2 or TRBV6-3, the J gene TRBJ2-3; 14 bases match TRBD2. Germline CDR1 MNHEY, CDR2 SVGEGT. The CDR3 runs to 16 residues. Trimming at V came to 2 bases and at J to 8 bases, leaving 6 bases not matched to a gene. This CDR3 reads CASSYLGLAGVVTQYF. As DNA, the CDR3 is TGTGCCAGCAGTTACCTGGGACTAGCGGGAGTGGTTACGCAGTATTTT.

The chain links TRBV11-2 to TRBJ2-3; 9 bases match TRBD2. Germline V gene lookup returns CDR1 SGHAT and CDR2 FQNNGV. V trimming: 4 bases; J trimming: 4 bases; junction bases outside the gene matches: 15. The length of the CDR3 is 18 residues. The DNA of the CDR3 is TGTGCCAGCAGCTCCCATGGGGGTCGGCGGGGGGGCCCAGATACGCAGTATTTT. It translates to CASSSHGGRRGGPDTQYF.

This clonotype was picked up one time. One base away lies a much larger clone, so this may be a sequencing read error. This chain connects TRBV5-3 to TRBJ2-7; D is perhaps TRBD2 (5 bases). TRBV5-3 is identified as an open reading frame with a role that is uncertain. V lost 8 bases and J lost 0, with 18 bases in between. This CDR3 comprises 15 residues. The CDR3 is CASRPVARSSYEQYF. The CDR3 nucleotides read TGTGCCAGCAGACCCGTAGCGAGAAGCTCCTACGAGCAGTACTTC.

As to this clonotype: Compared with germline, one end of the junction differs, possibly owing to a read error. The CDR3 DNA follows: TGCAGTGCTAAAGGGGGGCCCACCGGGGAGCTGTTGTTT. Translating gives CSAKGGPTGELLF. The J gene is TRBJ2-2, the V gene TRBV20-1; either TRBD1 or TRBD2 may supply D (6 bases each). The CDR3 has 13 residues. The V gene's germline CDR1 is DFQATT and CDR2 SNEGSKA (reference sequence).